This T cell receptor beta chain was sequenced during a study of vaccination and CD4 T cells after COVID-19. The treatment was: roughly nine-day PBMC culture with coronavirus spike peptide pools or control peptides (ViraFEST assay). This clonotype was seen more than once but under ten times. Antigen: not known. Once obtained from cultured CD4+ T cells, the DNA was sequenced using the Oncomine TCR Beta short-read assay. TCRdb independently ran MiXCR on the PCR reads; one entry per CDR3 protein. The data show fewer than 15,000 distinct CDR3 sequences, about 43% seen once. Looked up from germline, CDR1 is MRHNA and CDR2 is SNTAGT. This CDR3 contains 17 residues. Trimming cost V 0 bases and J 3 bases, with 18 bases left between them.

Source material: CD4+ T cells from blood, cultured in vitro. The chain combines TRBV6-4 with TRBJ2-7; D may be TRBD1 or TRBD2 (5 bases each). The receptor was derived from a human donor who had recovered from COVID-19. The CDR3 coding sequence is TGTGCCAGCAGTGACTCTGAGGTTGTTTCGAGGGGCTACGAGCAGTACTTC. Translating it yields CASSDSEVVSRGYEQYF.